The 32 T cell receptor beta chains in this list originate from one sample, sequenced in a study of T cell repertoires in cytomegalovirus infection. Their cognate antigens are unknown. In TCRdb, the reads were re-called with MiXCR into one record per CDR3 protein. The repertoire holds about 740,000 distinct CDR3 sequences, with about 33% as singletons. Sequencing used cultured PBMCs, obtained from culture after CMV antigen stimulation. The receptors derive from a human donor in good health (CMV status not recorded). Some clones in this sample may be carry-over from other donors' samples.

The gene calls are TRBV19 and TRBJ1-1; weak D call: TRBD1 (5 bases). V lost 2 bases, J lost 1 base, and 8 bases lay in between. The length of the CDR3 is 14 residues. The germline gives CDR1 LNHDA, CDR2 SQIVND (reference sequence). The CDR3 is CASSINGANTEAFF. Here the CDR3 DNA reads TGTGCCAGTAGTATAAATGGGGCGAACACTGAAGCTTTCTTT.

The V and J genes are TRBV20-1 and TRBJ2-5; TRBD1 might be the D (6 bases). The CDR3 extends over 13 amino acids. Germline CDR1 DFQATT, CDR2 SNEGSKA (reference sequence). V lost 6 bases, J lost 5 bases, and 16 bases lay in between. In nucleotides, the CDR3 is TGCAGTGCCCCACAGGGTGGTGAGGAGACCCAGTACTTC. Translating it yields CSAPQGGEETQYF.

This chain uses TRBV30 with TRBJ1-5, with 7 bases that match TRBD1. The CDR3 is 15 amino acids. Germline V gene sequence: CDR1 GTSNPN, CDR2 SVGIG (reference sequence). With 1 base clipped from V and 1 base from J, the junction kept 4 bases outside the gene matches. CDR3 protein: CAWSAGTVSNQPQHF. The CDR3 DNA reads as TGTGCCTGGAGTGCCGGGACAGTAAGCAATCAGCCCCAGCATTTT. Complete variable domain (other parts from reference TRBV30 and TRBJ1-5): SQTIHQWPATLVQPVGSPLSLECTVEGTSNPNLYWYRQAAGRGLQLLFYSVGIGQISSEVPQNLSASRPQDRQFILSSKKLLLSDSGFYLCAWSAGTVSNQPQHFGDGTRLSIL.

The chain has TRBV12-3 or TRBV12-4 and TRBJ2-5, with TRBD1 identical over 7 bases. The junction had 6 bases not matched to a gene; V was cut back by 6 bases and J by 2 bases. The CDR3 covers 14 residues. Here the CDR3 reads CASRQTGPQETQYF. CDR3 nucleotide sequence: TGTGCCAGCAGACAGACAGGGCCTCAAGAGACCCAGTACTTC.

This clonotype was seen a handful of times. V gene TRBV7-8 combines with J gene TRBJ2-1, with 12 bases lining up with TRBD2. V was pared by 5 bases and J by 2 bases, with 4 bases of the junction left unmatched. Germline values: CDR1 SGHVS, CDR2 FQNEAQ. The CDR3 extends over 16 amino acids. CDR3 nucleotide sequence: TGTGCCAGCAGCGTCGGACTAGCGGGAACCTACAATGAGCAGTTCTTC. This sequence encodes CASSVGLAGTYNEQFF.

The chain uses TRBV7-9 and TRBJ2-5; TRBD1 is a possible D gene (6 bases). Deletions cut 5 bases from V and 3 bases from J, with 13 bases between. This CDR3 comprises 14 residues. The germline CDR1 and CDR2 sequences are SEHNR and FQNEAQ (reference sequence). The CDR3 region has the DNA TGTGCCAGCAGCGCACGGGACAATAAAGAGACCCAGTACTTC. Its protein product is CASSARDNKETQYF.

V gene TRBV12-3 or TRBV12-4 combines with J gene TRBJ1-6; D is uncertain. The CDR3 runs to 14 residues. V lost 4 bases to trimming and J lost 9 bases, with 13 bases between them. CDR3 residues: CASSYGVMGSPLHF. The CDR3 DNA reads TGTGCCAGCAGTTACGGGGTCATGGGTTCACCCCTCCACTTT.

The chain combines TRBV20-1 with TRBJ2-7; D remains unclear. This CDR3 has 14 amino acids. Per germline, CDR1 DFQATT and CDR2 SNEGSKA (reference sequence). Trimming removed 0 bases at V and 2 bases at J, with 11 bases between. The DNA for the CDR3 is TGCAGTGCTAGAGATCGCGCAGTCACCTACGAGCAGTACTTC. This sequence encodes CSARDRAVTYEQYF.

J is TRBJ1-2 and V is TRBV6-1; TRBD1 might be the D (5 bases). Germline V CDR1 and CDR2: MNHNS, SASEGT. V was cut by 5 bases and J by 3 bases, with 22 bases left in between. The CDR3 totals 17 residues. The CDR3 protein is CASSPSRGGRADYGYTF. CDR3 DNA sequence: TGTGCCAGCAGTCCCAGTCGTGGGGGGAGGGCTGACTATGGCTACACCTTC.

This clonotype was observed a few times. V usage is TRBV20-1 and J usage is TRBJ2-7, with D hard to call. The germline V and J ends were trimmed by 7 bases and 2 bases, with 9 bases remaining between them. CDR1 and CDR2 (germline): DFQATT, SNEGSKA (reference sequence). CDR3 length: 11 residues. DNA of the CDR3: TGCAGTGTCCGGCGTACCTACGAGCAGTACTTC. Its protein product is CSVRRTYEQYF.

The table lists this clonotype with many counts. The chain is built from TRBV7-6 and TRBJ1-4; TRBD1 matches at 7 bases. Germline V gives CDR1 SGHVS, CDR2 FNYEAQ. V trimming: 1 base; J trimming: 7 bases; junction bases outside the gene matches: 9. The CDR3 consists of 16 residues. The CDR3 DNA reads TGTGCCAGCAGCTTAGGGGTTGGGACAGCGCCTGAAAAACTGTTTTTT. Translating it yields CASSLGVGTAPEKLFF.

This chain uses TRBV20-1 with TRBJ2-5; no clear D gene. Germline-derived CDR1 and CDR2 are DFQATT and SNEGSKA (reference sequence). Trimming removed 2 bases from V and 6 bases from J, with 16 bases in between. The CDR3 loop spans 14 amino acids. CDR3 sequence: CSARRATVTQTQYF. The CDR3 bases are TGCAGTGCTAGAAGGGCAACGGTGACGCAGACCCAGTACTTC.

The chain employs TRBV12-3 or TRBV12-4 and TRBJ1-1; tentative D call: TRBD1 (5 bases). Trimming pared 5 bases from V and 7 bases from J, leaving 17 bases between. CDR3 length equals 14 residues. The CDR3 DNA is TGTGCCAGCAGTCCCCCCGGGGGGGGACTTGAAGCTTTCTTT. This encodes CASSPPGGGLEAFF.

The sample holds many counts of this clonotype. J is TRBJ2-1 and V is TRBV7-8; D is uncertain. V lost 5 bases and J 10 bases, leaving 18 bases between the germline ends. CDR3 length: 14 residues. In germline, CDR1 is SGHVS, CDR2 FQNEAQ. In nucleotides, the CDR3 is TGTGCCAGCAGCATTCCGTTAATAGAGGCAGAGCAGTTCTTC. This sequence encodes CASSIPLIEAEQFF. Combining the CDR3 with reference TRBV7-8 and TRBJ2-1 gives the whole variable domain GAGVSQSPRYKVAKRGQDVALRCDPISGHVSLFWYQQALGQGPEFLTYFQNEAQLDKSGLPSDRFFAERPEGSVSTLKIQRTQQEDSAVYLCASSIPLIEAEQFFGPGTRLTVL.

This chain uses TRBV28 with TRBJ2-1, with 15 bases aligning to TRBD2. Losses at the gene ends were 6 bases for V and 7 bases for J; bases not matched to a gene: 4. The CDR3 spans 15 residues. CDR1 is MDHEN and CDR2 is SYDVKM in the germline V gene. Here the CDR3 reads CASRGTSGGINEQFF. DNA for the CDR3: TGTGCCAGCAGGGGGACTAGCGGGGGGATTAATGAGCAGTTCTTC.

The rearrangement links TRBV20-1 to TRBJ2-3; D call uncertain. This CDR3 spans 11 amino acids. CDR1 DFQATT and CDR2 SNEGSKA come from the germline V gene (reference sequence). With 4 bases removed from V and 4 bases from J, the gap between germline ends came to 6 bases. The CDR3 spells CSAMRSDTQYF. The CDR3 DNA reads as TGCAGTGCTATGAGATCAGATACGCAGTATTTT.

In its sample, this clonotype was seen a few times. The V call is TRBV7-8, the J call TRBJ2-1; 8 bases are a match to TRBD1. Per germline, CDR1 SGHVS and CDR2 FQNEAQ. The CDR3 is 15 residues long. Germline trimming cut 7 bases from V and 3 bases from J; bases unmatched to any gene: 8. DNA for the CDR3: TGTGCCAGCATTTTAGGACAGGGAGACTACAATGAGCAGTTCTTC. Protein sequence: CASILGQGDYNEQFF.

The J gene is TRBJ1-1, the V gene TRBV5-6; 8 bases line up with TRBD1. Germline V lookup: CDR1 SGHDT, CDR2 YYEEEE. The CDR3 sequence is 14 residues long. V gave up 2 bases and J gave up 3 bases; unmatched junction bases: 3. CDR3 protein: CASSLPGGYTEAFF. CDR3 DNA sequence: TGTGCCAGCAGCTTACCAGGGGGCTACACTGAAGCTTTCTTT.

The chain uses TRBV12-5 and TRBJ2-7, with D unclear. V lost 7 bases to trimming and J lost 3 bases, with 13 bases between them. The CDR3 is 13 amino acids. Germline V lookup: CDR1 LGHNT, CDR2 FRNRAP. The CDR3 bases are TGTGCTAGTGCCTTTGGGTCCGACTACGAGCAGTACTTC. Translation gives CASAFGSDYEQYF.

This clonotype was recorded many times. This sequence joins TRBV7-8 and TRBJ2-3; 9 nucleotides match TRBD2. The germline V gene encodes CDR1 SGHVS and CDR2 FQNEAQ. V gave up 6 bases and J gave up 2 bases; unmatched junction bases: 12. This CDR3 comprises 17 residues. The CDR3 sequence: CASRERGGGVITDTQYF. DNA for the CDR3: TGTGCCAGCAGGGAGCGGGGCGGGGGGGTCATCACAGATACGCAGTATTTT.

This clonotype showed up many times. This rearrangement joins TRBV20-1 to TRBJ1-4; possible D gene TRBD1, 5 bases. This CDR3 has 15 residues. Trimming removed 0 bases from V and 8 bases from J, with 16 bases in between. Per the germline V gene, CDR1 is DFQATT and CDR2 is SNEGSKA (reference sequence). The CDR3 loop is CSARDLGALGEKLFF. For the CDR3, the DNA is TGCAGTGCTAGAGATTTAGGGGCACTTGGAGAAAAACTGTTTTTT.

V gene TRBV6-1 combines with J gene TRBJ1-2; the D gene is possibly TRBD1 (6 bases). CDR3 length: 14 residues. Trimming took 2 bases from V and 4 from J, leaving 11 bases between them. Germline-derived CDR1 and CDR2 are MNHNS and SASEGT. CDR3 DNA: TGTGCCAGCAGTGAAACGGGGGCAATCTATGGCTACACCTTC. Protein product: CASSETGAIYGYTF.

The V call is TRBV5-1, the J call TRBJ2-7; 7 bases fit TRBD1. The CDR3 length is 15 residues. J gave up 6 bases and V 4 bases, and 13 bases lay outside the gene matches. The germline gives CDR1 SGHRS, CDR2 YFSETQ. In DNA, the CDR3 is TGCGCCAGCAGCGGCGCCCTGGGATCAGGGGGCGAGCAGTACTTC. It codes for CASSGALGSGGEQYF.

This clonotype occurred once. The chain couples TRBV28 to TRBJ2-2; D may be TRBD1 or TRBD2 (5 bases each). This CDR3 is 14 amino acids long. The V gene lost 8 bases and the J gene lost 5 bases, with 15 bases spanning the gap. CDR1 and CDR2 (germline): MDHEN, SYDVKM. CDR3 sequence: CASLPGPRTGELFF. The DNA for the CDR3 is TGTGCCAGCCTCCCGGGACCTCGAACCGGGGAGCTGTTTTTT.

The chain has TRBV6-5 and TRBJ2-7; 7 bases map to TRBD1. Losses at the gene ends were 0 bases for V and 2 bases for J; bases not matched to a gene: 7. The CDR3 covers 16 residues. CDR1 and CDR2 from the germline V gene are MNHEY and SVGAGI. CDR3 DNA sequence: TGTGCCAGCAGTTACTCGAACAGGGGCTATCCCTACGAGCAGTACTTC. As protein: CASSYSNRGYPYEQYF.

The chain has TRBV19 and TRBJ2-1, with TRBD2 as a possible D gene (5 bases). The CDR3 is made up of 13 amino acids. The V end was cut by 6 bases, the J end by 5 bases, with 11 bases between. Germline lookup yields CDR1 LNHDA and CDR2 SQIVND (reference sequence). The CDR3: CASSLRDHNEQFF. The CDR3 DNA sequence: TGTGCCAGTAGCCTCCGGGATCACAATGAGCAGTTCTTC. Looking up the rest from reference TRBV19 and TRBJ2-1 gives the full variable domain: DGGITQSPKYLFRKEGQNVTLSCEQNLNHDAMYWYRQDPGQGLRLIYYSQIVNDFQKGDIAEGYSVSREKKESFPLTVTSAQKNPTAFYLCASSLRDHNEQFFGPGTRLTVL.

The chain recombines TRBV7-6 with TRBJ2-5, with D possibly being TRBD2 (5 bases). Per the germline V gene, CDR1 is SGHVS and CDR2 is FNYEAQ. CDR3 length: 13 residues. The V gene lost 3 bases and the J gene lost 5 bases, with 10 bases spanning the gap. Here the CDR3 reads CASSFGLTETQYF. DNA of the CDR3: TGTGCCAGCAGCTTTGGACTTACTGAGACCCAGTACTTC.

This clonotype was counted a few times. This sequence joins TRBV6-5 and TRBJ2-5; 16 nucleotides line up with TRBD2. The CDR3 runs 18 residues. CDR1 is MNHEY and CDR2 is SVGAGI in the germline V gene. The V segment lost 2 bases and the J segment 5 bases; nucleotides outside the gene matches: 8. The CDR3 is CASSYGGLAGGPSETQYF. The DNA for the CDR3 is TGTGCCAGCAGTTACGGGGGACTAGCGGGGGGGCCCAGTGAGACCCAGTACTTC.

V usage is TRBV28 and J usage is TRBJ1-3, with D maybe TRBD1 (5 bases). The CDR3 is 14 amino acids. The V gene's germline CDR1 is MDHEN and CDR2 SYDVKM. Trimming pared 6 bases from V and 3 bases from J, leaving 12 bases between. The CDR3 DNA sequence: TGTGCCAGCAGCCCCCCGGGGGTTGGAAACACCATATATTTT. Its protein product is CASSPPGVGNTIYF.

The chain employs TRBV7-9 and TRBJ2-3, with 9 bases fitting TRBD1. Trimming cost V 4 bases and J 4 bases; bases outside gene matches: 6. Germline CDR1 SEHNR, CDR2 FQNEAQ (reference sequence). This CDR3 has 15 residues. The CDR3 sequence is CASSSRDRVADTQYF. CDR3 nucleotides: TGTGCCAGCAGCTCCCGGGACAGGGTCGCAGATACGCAGTATTTT.

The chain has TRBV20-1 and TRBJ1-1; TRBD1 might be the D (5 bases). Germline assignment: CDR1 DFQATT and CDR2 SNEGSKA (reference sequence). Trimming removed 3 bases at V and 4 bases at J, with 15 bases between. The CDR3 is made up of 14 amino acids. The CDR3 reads CSASENQGSTEAFF. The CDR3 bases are TGCAGTGCTAGCGAAAACCAGGGATCCACTGAAGCTTTCTTT.

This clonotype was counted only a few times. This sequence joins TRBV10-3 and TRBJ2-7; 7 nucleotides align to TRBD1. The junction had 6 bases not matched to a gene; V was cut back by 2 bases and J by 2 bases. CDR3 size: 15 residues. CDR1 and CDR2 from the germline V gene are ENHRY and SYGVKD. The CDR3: CAISETTGTAYEQYF. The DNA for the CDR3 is TGTGCCATCAGTGAGACGACTGGGACAGCCTACGAGCAGTACTTC.